The next 28 T cell receptor beta chains were all read from a single sample in a study of blood T cell repertoires in COVID-19. Libraries were prepared by immunoSEQ multiplex PCR; TCRdb keeps only in-frame clonotypes and omits some of them. The sample lists around 300,000 clones, roughly 85% occurring once. Sequenced: peripheral blood. Receptor source: a human donor in a cohort sampled during active COVID-19.

V usage is TRBV9 and J usage is TRBJ1-3; 8 nucleotides align to TRBD1. Germline CDR1 SGDLS, CDR2 YYNGEE. This CDR3 has 15 amino acids. V lost 4 bases, J lost 4 bases, and 7 bases stayed unmatched. CDR3 loop: CASSPKGDRGNTIYF. The CDR3 DNA reads as TGTGCCAGCAGCCCAAAGGGGGACAGGGGAAACACCATATATTTT.

The rearrangement joins TRBV19 to TRBJ2-3; 7 nucleotides match TRBD1. V shed 5 bases and J 3 bases; nucleotides not matched to a gene: 11. The CDR3 extends over 16 amino acids. Germline V gene sequence: CDR1 LNHDA, CDR2 SQIVND (reference sequence). CDR3 protein: CASSPLGDRVTDTQYF. DNA for the CDR3: TGTGCCAGTAGTCCCTTGGGAGACAGGGTGACAGATACGCAGTATTTT.

This chain links TRBV6-5 with TRBJ1-6; D might be TRBD1 (6 bases). Trimming shortened V by 6 bases and J by 3 bases, and 12 bases separated the two germline ends. CDR1 and CDR2 from the germline V gene are MNHEY and SVGAGI. The CDR3 is 15 amino acids. The CDR3 protein is CASRGRGHYNSPLHF. CDR3 sequence (DNA): TGTGCCAGCAGGGGCAGGGGACACTATAATTCACCCCTCCACTTT.

This clone was picked up a small number of times. This chain uses TRBV11-2 with TRBJ1-6, with D unresolved. CDR1 SGHAT and CDR2 FQNNGV come from the germline V gene. The length of the CDR3 is 12 residues. The V and J ends lost 4 bases and 9 bases respectively, with 7 bases between them. CDR3 in amino acids: CASSYVSSPLHF. The CDR3 DNA is TGTGCCAGCAGCTATGTCAGTTCACCCCTCCACTTT.

This chain uses TRBV27 with TRBJ1-5; D perhaps matches TRBD1 (6 bases). This CDR3 is 16 amino acids long. The germline V and J ends were trimmed by 8 bases and 4 bases, with 21 bases remaining between them. Germline CDR1 is MNHEY and CDR2 is SMNVEV (reference sequence). This chain's CDR3 is CASAMGAGPLNQPQHF. CDR3 nucleotide sequence: TGTGCCAGCGCGATGGGGGCCGGCCCCCTAAATCAGCCCCAGCATTTT.

This rearrangement joins TRBV18 to TRBJ2-5, with 7 bases that match TRBD2. CDR3 length: 14 amino acids. The J segment lost 5 bases and the V segment lost 0 bases, leaving 3 bases of the junction unmatched. Germline CDR1 KGHSH, CDR2 LQKENI. CDR3 residues: CASSPPAGDETQYF. The CDR3 DNA sequence: TGTGCCAGCTCACCACCGGCGGGGGATGAGACCCAGTACTTC. Based on the CDR3 plus reference TRBV18 and TRBJ2-5, the full variable domain is NAGVMQNPRHLVRRRGQEARLRCSPMKGHSHVYWYRQLPEEGLKFMVYLQKENIIDESGMPKERFSAEFPKEGPSILRIQQVVRGDSAAYFCASSPPAGDETQYFGPGTRLLVL.

This sequence joins TRBV27 and TRBJ1-4; 8 bases fit TRBD1. Germline CDR1 and CDR2: MNHEY and SMNVEV (reference sequence). There are 15 residues in the CDR3. The J segment lost 7 bases and the V segment lost 6 bases, leaving 10 bases of the junction unmatched. The CDR3 reads CASSPRDRYGEKLFF. CDR3 nucleotide sequence: TGTGCCAGCAGCCCTCGGGACAGGTATGGTGAAAAACTGTTTTTT.

The V call is TRBV30, the J call TRBJ1-2; perhaps TRBD1 as D (5 bases). Germline CDR1 reads GTSNPN; CDR2 reads SVGIG (reference sequence). The CDR3 covers 13 residues. V shed 0 bases and J shed 8 bases, with 13 bases lying between them. The DNA for the CDR3 is TGTGCCTGGAGTGTAGCAGGGTTGGGCGGCTACACCTTC. This encodes CAWSVAGLGGYTF. Full variable domain (remainder filled in from reference TRBV30 and TRBJ1-2): SQTIHQWPATLVQPVGSPLSLECTVEGTSNPNLYWYRQAAGRGLQLLFYSVGIGQISSEVPQNLSASRPQDRQFILSSKKLLLSDSGFYLCAWSVAGLGGYTFGSGTRLTVV.

The chain carries TRBV30 and TRBJ1-1, with a weak D call TRBD1 (6 bases). Trimming shortened V by 1 base and J by 4 bases, and 7 bases separated the two germline ends. Per the germline V gene, CDR1 is GTSNPN and CDR2 is SVGIG (reference sequence). The CDR3 spans 12 residues. The CDR3 sequence is CAWSAGATEAFF. DNA for the CDR3: TGTGCCTGGAGTGCAGGGGCCACTGAAGCTTTCTTT.

The table lists this clone with a few counts. V and J are TRBV5-4 and TRBJ1-1; 8 bases are shared with TRBD1. The trim removed 4 bases at V and 7 bases at J, leaving 6 bases unmatched. The CDR3 runs 13 residues. Germline V gene sequence: CDR1 SGHNT, CDR2 YYREEE (reference sequence). CDR3 bases: TGTGCCAGCAGCGGGACAGGTACCTTTGAAGCTTTCTTT. This encodes CASSGTGTFEAFF.

The chain carries TRBV2 and TRBJ1-2; 10 bases align to TRBD1. The CDR3 is 16 residues long. The germline CDR1 and CDR2 sequences are SNHLY and FYNNEI. V lost 0 bases and J lost 8; bases outside the gene matches: 9. The CDR3 DNA is TGTGCCAGCAGTGAAGCCGCCCGACAGGGGGCGTTGGGCTACACCTTC. This sequence encodes CASSEAARQGALGYTF.

V usage is TRBV6-5 and J usage is TRBJ1-5; the match to TRBD1 covers 8 bases. The CDR3 runs to 15 residues. Germline V gives CDR1 MNHEY, CDR2 SVGAGI. J lost 7 bases, V lost 4 bases, and 9 bases had no gene match. The CDR3 bases are TGTGCCAGCAGTTCTATTGACAGGGGAGGGCAGCCCCAGCATTTT. As protein: CASSSIDRGGQPQHF.

This rearrangement joins TRBV7-8 to TRBJ2-7, with 10 nucleotides matching TRBD1. This CDR3 has 15 residues. The germline CDR1 and CDR2 sequences are SGHVS and FQNEAQ. V trimming: 3 bases; J trimming: 0 bases; junction bases outside the gene matches: 2. The CDR3 spells CASSLTGGSSYEQYF. The CDR3 DNA reads as TGTGCCAGCAGCTTGACAGGGGGCAGCTCCTACGAGCAGTACTTC. Filled out from reference TRBV7-8 and TRBJ2-7, the complete variable domain reads GAGVSQSPRYKVAKRGQDVALRCDPISGHVSLFWYQQALGQGPEFLTYFQNEAQLDKSGLPSDRFFAERPEGSVSTLKIQRTQQEDSAVYLCASSLTGGSSYEQYFGPGTRLTVT.

The J gene is TRBJ2-3, the V gene TRBV7-8, with 10 bases matching TRBD1. From germline, CDR1 is SGHVS and CDR2 FQNEAQ. V lost 1 base, J lost 5 bases, and 9 bases stayed unmatched. CDR3 length equals 17 residues. The CDR3 DNA reads as TGTGCCAGCAGCTTAGGCGCGGGGACAGGGGTGAAAGATACGCAGTATTTT. This codes for CASSLGAGTGVKDTQYF.

V gene TRBV10-3 combines with J gene TRBJ2-7; TRBD2 aligns across 8 bases. Unmatched junction bases numbered 4, after V lost 4 bases and J lost 2 bases. Germline assignment: CDR1 ENHRY and CDR2 SYGVKD. This CDR3 comprises 14 residues. The CDR3 here is CAISGSGATYEQYF. CDR3 bases: TGTGCCATCAGTGGTAGCGGGGCGACCTACGAGCAGTACTTC.

The genes are TRBV2 and TRBJ1-5; TRBD1 matches 12 bases. Germline V gene data show CDR1 as SNHLY and CDR2 as FYNNEI. This CDR3 is 16 amino acids long. The V and J ends lost 8 bases and 1 base, in that order; junction bases with no gene match: 6. CDR3 in DNA: TGTGCCAGCGTAAGGGACAGGGGGCTCAGCAATCAGCCCCAGCATTTT. Its translation: CASVRDRGLSNQPQHF.

The J gene is TRBJ2-7, the V gene TRBV5-4; possibly TRBD1 for D (5 bases). With 0 bases removed from V and 0 bases from J, the gap between germline ends came to 10 bases. From germline, CDR1 is SGHNT and CDR2 YYREEE (reference sequence). There are 15 residues in the CDR3. The CDR3 DNA sequence: TGTGCCAGCAGCTTGGGCAGGGCCAGCTCCTACGAGCAGTACTTC. Protein sequence: CASSLGRASSYEQYF.

The CDR3 spells CASSPPDGKEKLFF. As DNA, the CDR3 is TGTGCCAGCTCACCACCGGACGGGAAAGAAAAACTGTTTTTT. V usage is TRBV18 and J usage is TRBJ1-4; D gene unclear. Trimming removed 0 bases from V and 8 bases from J, with 10 bases in between. The CDR3 contains 14 residues. The germline gives CDR1 KGHSH, CDR2 LQKENI. Looking up the rest from reference TRBV18 and TRBJ1-4 gives the full variable domain: NAGVMQNPRHLVRRRGQEARLRCSPMKGHSHVYWYRQLPEEGLKFMVYLQKENIIDESGMPKERFSAEFPKEGPSILRIQQVVRGDSAAYFCASSPPDGKEKLFFGSGTQLSVL.

The rearrangement links TRBV19 to TRBJ2-6; D remains ambiguous. With 1 base removed from V and 0 bases from J, the gap between germline ends came to 4 bases. The CDR3 length is 15 residues. Germline CDR1 LNHDA, CDR2 SQIVND (reference sequence). The CDR3 loop reads CASSIGHSGANVLTF. DNA of the CDR3: TGTGCCAGTAGTATAGGACACTCTGGGGCCAACGTCCTGACTTTC.

The rearrangement joins TRBV2 to TRBJ1-5; D not resolved. CDR3 size: 16 residues. V lost 6 bases and J lost 3, with 18 bases in between. Germline V gene sequence: CDR1 SNHLY, CDR2 FYNNEI. The DNA for the CDR3 is TGTGCCAGCAGCGAGGAGGAAGGACTCTTCAATCAGCCCCAGCATTTT. Amino acid sequence: CASSEEEGLFNQPQHF.

The chain is built from TRBV5-6 and TRBJ1-2; 7 nucleotides match TRBD1. The trim removed 4 bases at V and 0 bases at J, leaving 18 bases unmatched. Germline V gives CDR1 SGHDT, CDR2 YYEEEE. There are 19 residues in the CDR3. Here the CDR3 DNA reads TGTGCCAGCAGCCCATTACTATGGGACAGTCGGGCGGCTAACTATGGCTACACCTTC. Amino acids: CASSPLLWDSRAANYGYTF.

The J gene is TRBJ1-1, the V gene TRBV12-3 or TRBV12-4, with TRBD1 matching 7 bases. The CDR3 loop spans 13 amino acids. The V and J ends lost 3 bases and 5 bases, in that order; junction bases with no gene match: 3. The CDR3 is CASSLTGKTEAFF. The CDR3, as DNA: TGTGCCAGCAGTTTGACAGGGAAGACTGAAGCTTTCTTT.

The J gene is TRBJ1-2, the V gene TRBV2; 8 bases are shared with TRBD1. Per the germline V gene, CDR1 is SNHLY and CDR2 is FYNNEI. The CDR3 consists of 15 residues. With V trimmed by 5 bases and J by 9 bases, 14 bases remained unmatched. In DNA form, the CDR3 reads TGTGCCAGCAGTCTAACCGGGACAGGAGCGGGTCGCTACACCTTC. It encodes CASSLTGTGAGRYTF.

The chain recombines TRBV19 with TRBJ2-7, with no clear D. The V end lost 3 bases, the J end lost 7 bases, and 19 bases lay between the germline ends. Germline V lookup: CDR1 LNHDA, CDR2 SQIVND (reference sequence). This CDR3 is built from 15 residues. The CDR3 sequence is CASSIVMVLREEQYF. In DNA form, the CDR3 reads TGTGCCAGTAGTATTGTGATGGTATTAAGAGAGGAGCAGTACTTC. Filled out from reference TRBV19 and TRBJ2-7, the complete variable domain reads DGGITQSPKYLFRKEGQNVTLSCEQNLNHDAMYWYRQDPGQGLRLIYYSQIVNDFQKGDIAEGYSVSREKKESFPLTVTSAQKNPTAFYLCASSIVMVLREEQYFGPGTRLTVT.

V and J are TRBV2 and TRBJ1-4, with 7 bases aligning to TRBD1. The J segment lost 7 bases and the V segment lost 8 bases, leaving 10 bases of the junction unmatched. Germline CDR1 SNHLY, CDR2 FYNNEI. CDR3 size: 14 residues. The CDR3 reads CASGRQGFSEKLFF. The DNA of the CDR3 is TGTGCCAGCGGTCGACAGGGATTCTCTGAAAAACTGTTTTTT.

This chain uses TRBV10-3 with TRBJ1-5, with a possible D match to TRBD1 (5 bases). This CDR3 spans 14 amino acids. Germline V gene sequence: CDR1 ENHRY, CDR2 SYGVKD. Trimming cost V 4 bases and J 4 bases, with 11 bases left between them. The CDR3 reads CAISVGGGNQPQHF. The CDR3 DNA follows: TGTGCCATCAGTGTGGGGGGAGGAAATCAGCCCCAGCATTTT.

A few counts support this clone. The chain employs TRBV4-2 and TRBJ2-4; 12 nucleotides agree with TRBD2. The germline V gene has CDR1 LGHNA and CDR2 YNFKEQ. V gave up 0 bases and J gave up 8 bases; unmatched junction bases: 5. The CDR3 is made up of 16 amino acids. CDR3 bases: TGTGCCAGCAGCCAAGATCCTAGCGGGGGGGCGGACATTCAGTACTTC. Its protein is CASSQDPSGGADIQYF.

The chain employs TRBV27 and TRBJ1-2; 8 bases fit TRBD1. Germline trimming cut 2 bases from V and 3 bases from J; bases unmatched to any gene: 5. Looked up from germline, CDR1 is MNHEY and CDR2 is SMNVEV (reference sequence). The CDR3 sequence is 15 residues long. CDR3 DNA sequence: TGTGCCAGCAGTTTAAGATCGGACAGGGACTATGGCTACACCTTC. This gives the protein CASSLRSDRDYGYTF.